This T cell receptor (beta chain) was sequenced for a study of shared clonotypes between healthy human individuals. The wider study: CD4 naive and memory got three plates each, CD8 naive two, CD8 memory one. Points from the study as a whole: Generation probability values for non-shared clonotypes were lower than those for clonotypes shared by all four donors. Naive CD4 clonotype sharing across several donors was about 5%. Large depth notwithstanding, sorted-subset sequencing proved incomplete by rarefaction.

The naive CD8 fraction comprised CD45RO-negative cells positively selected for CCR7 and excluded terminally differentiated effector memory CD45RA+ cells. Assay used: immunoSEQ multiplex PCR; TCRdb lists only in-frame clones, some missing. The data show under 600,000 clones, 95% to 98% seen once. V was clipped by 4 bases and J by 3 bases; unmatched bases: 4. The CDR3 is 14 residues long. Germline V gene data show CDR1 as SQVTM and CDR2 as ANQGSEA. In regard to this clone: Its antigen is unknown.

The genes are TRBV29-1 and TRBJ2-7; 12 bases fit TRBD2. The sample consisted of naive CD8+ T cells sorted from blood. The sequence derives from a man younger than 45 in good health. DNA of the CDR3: TGCAGCGTTGGACTAGCGGGAGTCTTCTACGAGCAGTACTTC. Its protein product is CSVGLAGVFYEQYF.